This entry lists 10 T cell receptor beta chains sequenced from one sample in a study of OX40 agonist ivuxolimab in advanced cancers. Method: immunoSEQ multiplex PCR; TCRdb's copy keeps in-frame clones and lacks some. This table holds fewer than 65,000 clones, approximately 82% found once. The material sequenced was CD4+ or CD8+ T cells sorted from blood, taken in a trial of the OX40 agonist ivuxolimab. The receptors here all came from an adult with an advanced solid tumor such as melanoma, head and neck, liver or kidney cancer.

The V call is TRBV12-2, the J call TRBJ1-5. TRBV12-2 is a documented pseudogene. This CDR3 comprises 13 residues. This CDR3 reads CASPRPDNQPQHF. Written as DNA, the CDR3 is TGTGCAAGTCCCCGGCCGGATAATCAGCCCCAGCATTTT.

This clone was observed a handful of times. This chain uses TRBV12-5 with TRBJ2-3; possible D gene TRBD2, 6 bases. Germline values: CDR1 LGHNT, CDR2 FRNRAP. V was shortened by 4 bases and J by 4 bases, with 9 bases between the two germline ends. The CDR3 spans 13 residues. The CDR3 coding sequence is TGTGCTAGTGGTTGGGGGGAGGCAGATACGCAGTATTTT. Residues: CASGWGEADTQYF.

The chain uses TRBV5-1 and TRBJ1-1, with D tentatively TRBD1 (5 bases). Germline CDR1 is SGHRS and CDR2 is YFSETQ. V lost 5 bases to trimming and J lost 3 bases, with 8 bases between them. CDR3 length equals 12 residues. The CDR3 nucleotides read TGCGCCAGCAGATGGGGGGACACTGAAGCTTTCTTT. Its translation: CASRWGDTEAFF.

Notes on this clone: One end of the junction fails to match germline, which may point to a read error. The chain carries TRBV6-5 and TRBJ2-7; TRBD2 matches 9 bases. Germline V gene lookup returns CDR1 MNHEY and CDR2 SVGAGI. CDR3 length equals 15 residues. The DNA for the CDR3 is TGTGCCACAAGGGCTGCAGCGGGGGGATCCTACAAGCAGTACTTC. Protein sequence: CATRAAAGGSYKQYF.

This rearrangement joins TRBV5-1 to TRBJ1-2; 8 bases align to TRBD1. The CDR3 has 15 amino acids. Trimming at V came to 3 bases and at J to 8 bases, leaving 12 bases not matched to a gene. Germline-derived CDR1 and CDR2 are SGHRS and YFSETQ. CDR3 sequence: CASSSWLQGGEGYTF. The CDR3 nucleotides are TGCGCCAGCAGCTCCTGGCTACAGGGGGGGGAAGGCTACACCTTC.

The CDR3 DNA follows: TGTGCCAGCAGCTTGAGGGGGGACCCAAGCTACACCTTC. It yields the protein CASSLRGDPSYTF. The chain recombines TRBV5-4 with TRBJ1-2, with D tentatively TRBD1 (6 bases). Germline-derived CDR1 and CDR2 are SGHNT and YYREEE (reference sequence). V was clipped by 1 base and J by 9 bases, with 13 bases between them. The CDR3 is 13 residues long.

V is TRBV6-1 and J is TRBJ2-4, with TRBD1 matching 7 bases. V lost 2 bases, J lost 3 bases, and 7 bases stayed unmatched. This CDR3 is 16 amino acids long. CDR1 and CDR2 from the germline V gene are MNHNS and SASEGT. This chain's CDR3 is CASSERRGGGKNIQYF. In DNA form, the CDR3 reads TGTGCCAGCAGTGAACGGAGAGGGGGCGGCAAAAACATTCAGTACTTC.

The rearrangement links TRBV5-1 to TRBJ1-2; 7 bases map to TRBD1. Unmatched junction bases numbered 11, after V lost 2 bases and J lost 4 bases. This CDR3 region has 16 residues. Looked up from germline, CDR1 is SGHRS and CDR2 is YFSETQ. In DNA form, the CDR3 reads TGCGCCAGCAGCTTTACCGGGACAGCCCTCCTCTATGGCTACACCTTC. It translates to CASSFTGTALLYGYTF. The full variable domain, rest sourced from reference TRBV5-1 and TRBJ1-2, is KAGVTQTPRYLIKTRGQQVTLSCSPISGHRSVSWYQQTPGQGLQFLFEYFSETQRNKGNFPGRFSGRQFSNSRSEMNVSTLELGDSALYLCASSFTGTALLYGYTFGSGTRLTVV.

This chain links TRBV29-1 with TRBJ1-1; D gene ambiguous. The CDR3 covers 11 residues. The germline V gene encodes CDR1 SQVTM and CDR2 ANQGSEA. V lost 5 bases and J lost 4, with 8 bases in between. This CDR3 reads CSVKVPTEAFF. Here the CDR3 DNA reads TGCAGCGTTAAAGTTCCCACTGAAGCTTTCTTT.

V and J are TRBV30 and TRBJ1-6; D ambiguous. The ends were cut back, 1 base at V and 7 bases at J, with 14 bases in the middle. This CDR3 has 15 residues. Per germline, CDR1 GTSNPN and CDR2 SVGIG (reference sequence). The CDR3 protein is CAWSGDLVLNSPLHF. CDR3 nucleotide sequence: TGTGCCTGGAGTGGTGACCTTGTCCTCAATTCACCCCTCCACTTT.